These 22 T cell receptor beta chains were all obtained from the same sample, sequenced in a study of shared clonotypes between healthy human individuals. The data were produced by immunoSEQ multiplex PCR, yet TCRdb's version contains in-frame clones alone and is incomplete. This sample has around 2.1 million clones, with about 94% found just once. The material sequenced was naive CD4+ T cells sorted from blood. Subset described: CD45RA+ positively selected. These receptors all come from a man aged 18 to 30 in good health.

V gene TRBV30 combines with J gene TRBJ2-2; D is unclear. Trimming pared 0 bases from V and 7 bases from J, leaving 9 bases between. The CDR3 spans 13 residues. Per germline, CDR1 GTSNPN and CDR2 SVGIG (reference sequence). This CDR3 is CAWSVSTDGELFF. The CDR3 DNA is TGTGCCTGGAGTGTATCCACGGACGGGGAGCTGTTTTTT.

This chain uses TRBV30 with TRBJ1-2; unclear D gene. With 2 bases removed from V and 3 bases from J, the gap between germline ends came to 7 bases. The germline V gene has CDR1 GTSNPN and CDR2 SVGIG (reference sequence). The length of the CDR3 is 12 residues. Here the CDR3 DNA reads TGTGCCTGGAGTTTCAGGTACTATGGCTACACCTTC. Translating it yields CAWSFRYYGYTF.

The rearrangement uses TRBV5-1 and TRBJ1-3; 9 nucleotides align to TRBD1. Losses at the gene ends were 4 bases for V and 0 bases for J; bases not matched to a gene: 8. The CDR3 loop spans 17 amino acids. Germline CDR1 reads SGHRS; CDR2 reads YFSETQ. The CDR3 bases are TGCGCCAGCAGCCAATCCGGGACAGGGCTCTCTGGAAACACCATATATTTT. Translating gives CASSQSGTGLSGNTIYF. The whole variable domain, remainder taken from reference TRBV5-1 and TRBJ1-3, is KAGVTQTPRYLIKTRGQQVTLSCSPISGHRSVSWYQQTPGQGLQFLFEYFSETQRNKGNFPGRFSGRQFSNSRSEMNVSTLELGDSALYLCASSQSGTGLSGNTIYFGEGSWLTVV.

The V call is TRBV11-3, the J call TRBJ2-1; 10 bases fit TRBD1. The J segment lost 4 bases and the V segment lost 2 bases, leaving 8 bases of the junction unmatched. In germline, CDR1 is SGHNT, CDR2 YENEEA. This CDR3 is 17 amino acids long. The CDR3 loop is CASSLTMDRGSYNEQFF. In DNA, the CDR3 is TGTGCCAGCAGCTTAACGATGGACAGGGGGTCATACAATGAGCAGTTCTTC. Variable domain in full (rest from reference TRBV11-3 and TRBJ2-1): EAGVVQSPRYKIIEKKQPVAFWCNPISGHNTLYWYLQNLGQGPELLIRYENEEAVDDSQLPKDRFSAERLKGVDSTLKIQPAELGDSAVYLCASSLTMDRGSYNEQFFGPGTRLTVL.

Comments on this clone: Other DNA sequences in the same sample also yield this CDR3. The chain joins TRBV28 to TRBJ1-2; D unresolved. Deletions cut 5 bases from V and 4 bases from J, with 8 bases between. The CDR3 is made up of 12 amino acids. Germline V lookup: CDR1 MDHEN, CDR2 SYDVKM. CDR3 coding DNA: TGTGCCAGCAGTACCCGCTCCTATGGCTACACCTTC. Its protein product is CASSTRSYGYTF.

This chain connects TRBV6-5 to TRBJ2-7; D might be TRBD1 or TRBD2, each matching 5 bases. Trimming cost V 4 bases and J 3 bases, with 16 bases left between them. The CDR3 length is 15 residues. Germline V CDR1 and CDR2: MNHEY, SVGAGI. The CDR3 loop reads CASSSPERGYYEQYF. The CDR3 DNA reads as TGTGCCAGCAGTTCCCCCGAGAGGGGCTACTACGAGCAGTACTTC.

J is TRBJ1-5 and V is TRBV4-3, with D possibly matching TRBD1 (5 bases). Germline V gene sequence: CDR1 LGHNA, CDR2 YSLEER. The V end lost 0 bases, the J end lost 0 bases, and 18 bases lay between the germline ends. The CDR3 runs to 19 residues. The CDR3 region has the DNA TGCGCCAGCAGCCAAGATTTTGGAGGTACGGGGGGTAGCAATCAGCCCCAGCATTTT. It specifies CASSQDFGGTGGSNQPQHF.

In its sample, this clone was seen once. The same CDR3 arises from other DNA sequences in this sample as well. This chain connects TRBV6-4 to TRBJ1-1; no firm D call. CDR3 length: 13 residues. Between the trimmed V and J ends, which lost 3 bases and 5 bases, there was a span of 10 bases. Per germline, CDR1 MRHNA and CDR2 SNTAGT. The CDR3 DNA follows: TGTGCCAGCAGTGAAGGACGGGGAACTGAAGCTTTCTTT. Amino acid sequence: CASSEGRGTEAFF.

The CDR3 DNA reads as TGTGCCAGCAGCTTAAACCCCGATCAGCCCCAGCATTTT. Translated, it gives CASSLNPDQPQHF. The V gene is TRBV7-3, the J gene TRBJ1-5; D ambiguous. V was shortened by 1 base and J by 5 bases, with 6 bases between the two germline ends. CDR3 length equals 13 residues. The germline V gene has CDR1 SGHTA and CDR2 FQGTGA.

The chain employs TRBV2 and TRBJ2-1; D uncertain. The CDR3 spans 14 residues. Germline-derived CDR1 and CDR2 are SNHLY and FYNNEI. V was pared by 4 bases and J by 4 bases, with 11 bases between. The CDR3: CASSGGFNYNEQFF. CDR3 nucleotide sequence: TGTGCCAGCAGTGGGGGATTCAATTACAATGAGCAGTTCTTC.

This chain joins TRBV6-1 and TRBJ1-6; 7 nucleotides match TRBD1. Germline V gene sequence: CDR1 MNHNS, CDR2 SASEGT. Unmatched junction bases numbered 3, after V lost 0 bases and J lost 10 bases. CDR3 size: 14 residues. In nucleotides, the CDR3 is TGTGCCAGCAGTGAAGCGAACAGGGGATCACCCCTCCACTTT. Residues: CASSEANRGSPLHF.

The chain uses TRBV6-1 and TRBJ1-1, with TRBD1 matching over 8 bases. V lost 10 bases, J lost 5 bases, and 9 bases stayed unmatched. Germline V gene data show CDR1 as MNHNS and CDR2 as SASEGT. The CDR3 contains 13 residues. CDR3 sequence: CATRRTGWTEAFF. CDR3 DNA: TGTGCCACCCGCAGGACAGGGTGGACTGAAGCTTTCTTT.

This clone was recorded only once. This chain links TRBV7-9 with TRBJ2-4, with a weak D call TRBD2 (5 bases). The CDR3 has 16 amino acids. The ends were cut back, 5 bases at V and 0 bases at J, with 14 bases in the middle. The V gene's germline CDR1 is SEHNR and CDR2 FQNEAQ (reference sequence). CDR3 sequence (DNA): TGTGCCAGCAGCGAGACACCCGGGGTAGCCAAAAACATTCAGTACTTC. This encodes CASSETPGVAKNIQYF.

CDR3 residues: CASSQDRKQGVTDTQYF. The CDR3 nucleotides are TGTGCCAGCAGCCAAGACCGAAAACAGGGAGTCACAGATACGCAGTATTTT. The chain is built from TRBV14 and TRBJ2-3, with D maybe TRBD1 (6 bases). The V and J ends lost 0 bases and 2 bases respectively, with 15 bases between them. The CDR3 is made up of 17 amino acids. Germline V gene lookup returns CDR1 SGHDN and CDR2 FVKESK. The entire variable domain, with the rest obtained from reference TRBV14 and TRBJ2-3, is as follows: EAGVTQFPSHSVIEKGQTVTLRCDPISGHDNLYWYRRVMGKEIKFLLHFVKESKQDESGMPNNRFLAERTGGTYSTLKVQPAELEDSGVYFCASSQDRKQGVTDTQYFGPGTRLTVL.

The CDR3 nucleotides read TGTGCCAGCAGTTTGGCGTCGGGAAACACCATATATTTT. It is translated as CASSLASGNTIYF. The chain has TRBV28 and TRBJ1-3; no reliable D call. V lost 3 bases and J 4 bases, leaving 7 bases between the germline ends. This CDR3 contains 13 residues. Germline V lookup: CDR1 MDHEN, CDR2 SYDVKM.

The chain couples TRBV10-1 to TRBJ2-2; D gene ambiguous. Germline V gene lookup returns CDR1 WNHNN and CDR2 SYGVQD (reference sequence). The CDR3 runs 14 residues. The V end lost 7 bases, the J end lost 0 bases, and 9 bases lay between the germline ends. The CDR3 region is CASTPSANTGELFF. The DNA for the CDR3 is TGCGCCAGCACCCCCAGCGCGAACACCGGGGAGCTGTTTTTT.

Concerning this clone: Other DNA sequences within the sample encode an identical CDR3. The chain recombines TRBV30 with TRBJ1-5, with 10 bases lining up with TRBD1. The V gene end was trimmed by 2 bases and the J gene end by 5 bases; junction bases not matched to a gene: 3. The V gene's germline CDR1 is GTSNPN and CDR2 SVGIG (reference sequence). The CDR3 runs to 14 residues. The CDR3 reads CAWSRDRGDQPQHF. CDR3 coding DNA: TGTGCCTGGAGTCGGGACAGGGGTGATCAGCCCCAGCATTTT.

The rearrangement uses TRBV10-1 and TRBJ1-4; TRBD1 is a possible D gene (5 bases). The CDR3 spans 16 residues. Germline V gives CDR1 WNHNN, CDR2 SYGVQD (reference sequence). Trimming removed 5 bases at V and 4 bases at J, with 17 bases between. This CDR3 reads CASSTPRGNINEKLFF. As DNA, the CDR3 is TGCGCCAGCAGTACCCCCCGGGGGAATATTAATGAAAAACTGTTTTTT.

The CDR3 sequence: CASSSLRDMDTEAFF. CDR3 DNA: TGTGCCAGCAGCAGCCTCCGGGACATGGACACTGAAGCTTTCTTT. The gene calls are TRBV21-1 and TRBJ1-1; the table's TRBD1 call for D was not verified on the DNA. TRBV21-1 is a pseudogene locus. The CDR3 contains 15 residues.

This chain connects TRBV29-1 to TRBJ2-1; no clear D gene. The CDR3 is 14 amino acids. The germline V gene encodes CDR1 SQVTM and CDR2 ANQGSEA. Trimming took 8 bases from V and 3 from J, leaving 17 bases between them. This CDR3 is CSCSAGLDYNEQFF. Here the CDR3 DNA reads TGCAGCTGCTCGGCAGGATTAGACTACAATGAGCAGTTCTTC.

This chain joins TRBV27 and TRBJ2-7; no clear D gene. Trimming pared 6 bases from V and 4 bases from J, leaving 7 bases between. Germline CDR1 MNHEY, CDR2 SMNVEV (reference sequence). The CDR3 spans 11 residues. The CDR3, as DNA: TGTGCCAGCAGAGGAGTTTACGAGCAGTACTTC. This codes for CASRGVYEQYF.

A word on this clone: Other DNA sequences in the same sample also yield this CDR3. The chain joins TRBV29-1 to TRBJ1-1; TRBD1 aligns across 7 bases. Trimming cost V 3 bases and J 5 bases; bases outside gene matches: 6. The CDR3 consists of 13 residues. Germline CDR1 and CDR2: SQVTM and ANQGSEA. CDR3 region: CSVDQGGNTEAFF. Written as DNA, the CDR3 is TGCAGCGTTGATCAGGGGGGAAATACTGAAGCTTTCTTT.